This TCR beta chain derives from a study of Ad26.COV2.S vaccination and SARS-CoV-2 variants (dated by TCRdb to the early 2020s). About the full investigation: Vaccine-arm donors came from COV1001, a multicentre, randomized, double-blind, placebo-controlled phase I-IIa trial of Ad26.COV2.S in healthy adults. Ad26.COV2.S was administered intramuscularly at 5 x 10^10 or 1 x 10^11 viral particles, either as a single shot or as two shots given 56 days apart. Investigators did not know the trial group allocation while performing experiments and assessing outcomes. Sequencing of the TCRbeta repertoire served to evaluate the specificity and breadth of SARS-CoV-2-reactive T cell receptors following Ad26.COV2.S vaccination. The TCR-sequenced set comprised approximately 30 samples: some 20 Ad26.COV2.S vaccine recipients, 5 placebo recipients and 8 SARS-CoV-2 convalescent individuals. Participants in the trial were split at random into five groups of five each, receiving low-dose or high-dose Ad26.COV2.S once or twice, or else placebo on both occasions. The research as a whole found: Higher spike-specific TCR breadth was observed in Ad26.COV2.S recipients than in placebo recipients (P = 0.0014). After vaccination, spike-specific CD8+ and CD4+ T cell responses were reported to show substantial breadth. The authors noted that total T cell responses may have been underestimated by the TCR breadth and depth analyses. The study was not powered to compare responses between vaccine doses or regimens. Non-spike TCR breadth was comparable between vaccine and placebo recipients, consistent with the vaccine containing only spike.

TCRbeta CDR3 regions were sequenced with the immunoSEQ Assay. After extraction, genomic DNA underwent amplification by bias-controlled multiplex PCR, followed by high-throughput sequencing. In the source study's methods: To quantify the absolute abundance of every unique TCRbeta CDR3 region, sequences were collapsed and filtered. Usable DNA was measured by amplifying reference genes present in all nucleated cells, and TCRbeta template counts were normalized to that usable DNA to estimate T cell fraction. Repertoire TCRs were annotated as SARS-CoV-2-specific by exact matching of V gene, CDR3 amino acid sequence and J gene to a known reactive TCR set. The reference SARS-CoV-2 TCR set was derived from MIRA and filtered for enrichment in COVID-19-positive ImmuneCODE repertoires, a step that removed public or cross-reactive TCRs. Using the MIRA antigens, annotated TCRs were further analysed by specific ORF or by position within an ORF. Depth was the summed frequency of annotated unique rearrangements, while breadth was defined as annotated unique rearrangements over total unique productive rearrangements. Two-sided Wilcoxon rank-sum tests were used to compare TCR breadth between groups. Held by TCRdb, this immuneACCESS table contains in-frame sequences only and omits some clones. Under half of the omission traces to an unresolved V gene where checked; the cause of the rest is unknown. That table is the source of V, J and clone size, and D and trimming were worked out from the DNA. This sample has about half a million clones in its table, and 80% to 90% of those were observed once. Jointly, the top ten make up roughly 1.7% of the sample.

The label giving this sample's treatment or condition can be read as: around 19 received Ad26.COV2.S at low or high dose, single or two shots; 5 received placebo; per-sample allocation not given. For vaccine and placebo recipients, repertoires were sequenced using samples collected on day 63 after the first injection. Cohort 1b enrolled roughly 25 adults aged 18-55 years at a single site in Boston, USA, between 29 July and 7 August 2020. Ad26.COV2.S consisted of a replication-incompetent adenovirus type 26 vector by which a prefusion-stabilized SARS-CoV-2 spike protein from the original Wuhan strain was expressed. Remarks on this clone: Its target antigen remains unknown. It has no much larger one-base neighbor in the sample; base qualities were not kept.

From a lookup of the germline V gene, CDR1 and CDR2 are MGHRA and YSYEKL. V and J lose 1 base and 0 bases, and a span of 10 bases separates them. The CDR3 sequence holds 15 residues, the cysteine and phenylalanine included. Only the CDR3 region is kept as DNA, spanning 45 bases read in frame from base 1. The input for sequencing was peripheral blood, taken in a trial of Ad26.COV2.S vaccine versus placebo. The rearranged chain carries TRBV4-1 and TRBJ2-7, with the D segment identity uncertain. The source is a person aged 18-65 years who received the Ad26.COV2.S COVID-19 vaccine or a placebo. Here the CDR3 is given as CASSQVQADSYEQYF. At the DNA level, the sequence is TGCGCCAGCAGCCAAGTGCAGGCGGACTCCTACGAGCAGTACTTC.